The next 2 T cell receptor beta chains were all read from a single sample in a study of cytomegalovirus exposure and HLA in healthy donors. The PCR used 60 Vbeta and 13 Jbeta primers. Clones were read by immunoSEQ multiplex PCR, and TCRdb kept only the in-frame ones, dropping some. The sample holds about 98,000 clones, roughly 81% seen once. The sample consisted of PBMCs. The origin of the receptors is a man aged 40-55 years in good health and CMV-seronegative.

The chain links TRBV11-2 to TRBJ1-4; a possible D gene is TRBD1 (5 bases). This CDR3 comprises 13 residues. Germline-derived CDR1 and CDR2 are SGHAT and FQNNGV. Trimming took off 4 bases at V and 8 bases at J, with 11 bases between the two ends. CDR3 coding DNA: TGTGCCAGCAGCTCGCGGGGGAGGGAAAAACTGTTTTTT. This sequence encodes CASSSRGREKLFF.

The chain links TRBV5-1 to TRBJ1-6; D is perhaps TRBD1 (5 bases). The CDR3 extends over 17 amino acids. With 1 base removed from V and 1 base from J, the gap between germline ends came to 12 bases. CDR1 and CDR2 (germline): SGHRS, YFSETQ. The chain's CDR3 is CASSLYQGGSYNSPLHF. For the CDR3, the DNA is TGCGCCAGCAGCTTGTATCAGGGTGGGTCCTATAATTCACCCCTCCACTTT.